Each of the 15 T cell receptor beta chains below was sequenced from the same sample in a study of shared clonotypes between healthy human individuals. Data came from immunoSEQ multiplex PCR; TCRdb stores just in-frame clones and leaves some out. Among some 2,500,000 clones listed, over 85% were seen once. Sample: naive CD4+ T cells from PBMCs. As to subset: CD45RA+ positively selected. These receptors came from a man younger than 30 in good health. Some clones in this sample may be carry-over from other donors' samples.

The chain has TRBV6-4 and TRBJ1-1, with D unclear. Per the germline V gene, CDR1 is MRHNA and CDR2 is SNTAGT. Trimming cost V 2 bases and J 6 bases, with 16 bases left between them. This CDR3 is built from 15 residues. The CDR3 coding sequence is TGTGCCAGCAGTGACACGCGGGGAGGTCGGGCTGAAGCTTTCTTT. Encoded protein: CASSDTRGGRAEAFF.

This chain uses TRBV7-8 with TRBJ2-5; possibly TRBD2 for D (5 bases). Germline V gene sequence: CDR1 SGHVS, CDR2 FQNEAQ. The CDR3 contains 12 residues. Trimming pared 0 bases from V and 13 bases from J, leaving 12 bases between. CDR3 nucleotides: TGTGCCAGCAGCTTAGCGCGGACTCACTCGTACTTC. Translated: CASSLARTHSYF.

The chain has TRBV7-2 and TRBJ2-7; D unclear. Germline loops: CDR1 SGHTA, CDR2 FQGNSA. The germline V and J ends were trimmed by 3 bases and 0 bases, with 6 bases remaining between them. The CDR3 has 13 residues. The CDR3 DNA reads as TGTGCCAGCAGCTTGATGAGCTCCTACGAGCAGTACTTC. This gives the protein CASSLMSSYEQYF.

The V call is TRBV2, the J call TRBJ2-1; 11 nucleotides align to TRBD2. This CDR3 comprises 15 residues. The V gene end was trimmed by 7 bases and the J gene end by 15 bases; junction bases not matched to a gene: 17. The germline CDR1 and CDR2 sequences are SNHLY and FYNNEI. The CDR3 loop is CASTLTSGALQSRFF. CDR3 coding DNA: TGTGCCAGCACTCTGACTAGCGGGGCCCTCCAATCTAGGTTCTTC.

The chain combines TRBV28 with TRBJ2-7; D call uncertain. Between the trimmed V and J ends, which lost 3 bases and 3 bases, there was a span of 15 bases. The CDR3 is 15 amino acids. From germline, CDR1 is MDHEN and CDR2 SYDVKM. In nucleotides, the CDR3 is TGTGCCAGCAGTTTGGACCCGGCCTCGATCTACGAGCAGTACTTC. Protein sequence: CASSLDPASIYEQYF.

In nucleotides, the CDR3 is TGTGCCAGCAGTTTAGTCTCCGGACGGGGGAACACTGAAGCTTTCTTT. It specifies CASSLVSGRGNTEAFF. This sequence joins TRBV27 and TRBJ1-1, with no clear D. This CDR3 contains 16 residues. V was clipped by 2 bases and J by 1 base, with 14 bases between them. Germline CDR1 is MNHEY and CDR2 is SMNVEV (reference sequence).

DNA of the CDR3: TGTGCCAGCAGCCCGCCGCAGATTACTAACTATGGCTACACCTTC. Translated: CASSPPQITNYGYTF. This sequence joins TRBV14 and TRBJ1-2; D gene unclear. Trimming stripped 4 bases from V and 0 bases from J, with 12 bases between. Per germline, CDR1 SGHDN and CDR2 FVKESK. The CDR3 sequence is 15 residues long.

The J gene is TRBJ1-2, the V gene TRBV18, with unresolved D. Deletions cut 0 bases from V and 2 bases from J, with 13 bases between. CDR3 length: 16 residues. CDR1 is KGHSH and CDR2 is LQKENI in the germline V gene. The CDR3 protein is CASSPPFQAVNYGYTF. The CDR3 nucleotides read TGTGCCAGCTCACCACCCTTCCAGGCGGTAAACTATGGCTACACCTTC.

The rearrangement uses TRBV6-5 and TRBJ2-7; 7 bases line up with TRBD2. There are 15 residues in the CDR3. Germline lookup yields CDR1 MNHEY and CDR2 SVGAGI. V lost 6 bases, J lost 2 bases, and 10 bases stayed unmatched. The CDR3 coding sequence is TGTGCCAGCAGCGGACGGGGGGAGGGCCCCTACGAGCAGTACTTC. Protein sequence: CASSGRGEGPYEQYF.

This chain joins TRBV11-3 and TRBJ1-5; no reliable D call. The CDR3 is made up of 14 amino acids. The germline V and J ends were trimmed by 5 bases and 5 bases, with 13 bases remaining between them. CDR1 SGHNT and CDR2 YENEEA come from the germline V gene. CDR3 nucleotide sequence: TGTGCCAGCAGCCGGGCCTATAGGGATCAGCCCCAGCATTTT. This gives the protein CASSRAYRDQPQHF.

This clone has only one observation. V gene TRBV28 combines with J gene TRBJ2-4; TRBD1 is a possible D gene (6 bases). Trimming took 5 bases from V and 0 from J, leaving 14 bases between them. The CDR3 totals 16 residues. Per the germline V gene, CDR1 is MDHEN and CDR2 is SYDVKM. In nucleotides, the CDR3 is TGTGCCAGCAGTGCAGGACAGACGGTAGCCAAAAACATTCAGTACTTC. Its protein product is CASSAGQTVAKNIQYF.

The chain has TRBV10-3 and TRBJ1-4; a possible D gene is TRBD1 (5 bases). The CDR3 contains 15 residues. The germline CDR1 and CDR2 sequences are ENHRY and SYGVKD. V dropped 0 bases and J dropped 8 bases, with 13 bases sitting between them. The CDR3 loop is CAISESNQGLEKLFF. DNA for the CDR3: TGTGCCATCAGTGAGTCGAACCAGGGTCTCGAAAAACTGTTTTTT.

V usage is TRBV5-4 and J usage is TRBJ2-1; 7 bases line up with TRBD2. Germline lookup yields CDR1 SGHNT and CDR2 YYREEE (reference sequence). This CDR3 region has 14 residues. The J segment lost 9 bases and the V segment lost 3 bases, leaving 9 bases of the junction unmatched. This chain's CDR3 is CASSSPGGNGEQFF. Here the CDR3 DNA reads TGTGCCAGCAGCTCCCCCGGGGGGAATGGTGAGCAGTTCTTC. The variable domain in full, completed from reference TRBV5-4 and TRBJ2-1, reads ETGVTQSPTHLIKTRGQQVTLRCSSQSGHNTVSWYQQALGQGPQFIFQYYREEENGRGNFPPRFSGLQFPNYSSELNVNALELDDSALYLCASSSPGGNGEQFFGPGTRLTVL.

This sequence joins TRBV10-2 and TRBJ2-1, with 7 bases fitting TRBD2. The CDR3 is 15 residues long. V shed 3 bases and J 4 bases; nucleotides not matched to a gene: 6. Germline V gene sequence: CDR1 WSHSY, CDR2 SAAADI. In DNA form, the CDR3 reads TGCGCCAGCAGTGACTTCCTAGCGGTATACAATGAGCAGTTCTTC. It yields the protein CASSDFLAVYNEQFF.

The chain is built from TRBV29-1 and TRBJ2-7, with D uncertain. This CDR3 is built from 12 residues. Germline CDR1 SQVTM, CDR2 ANQGSEA. Trimming removed 5 bases from V and 2 bases from J, with 10 bases in between. CDR3 loop: CSVRTVTYEQYF. In DNA form, the CDR3 reads TGCAGCGTTCGGACGGTAACCTACGAGCAGTACTTC.